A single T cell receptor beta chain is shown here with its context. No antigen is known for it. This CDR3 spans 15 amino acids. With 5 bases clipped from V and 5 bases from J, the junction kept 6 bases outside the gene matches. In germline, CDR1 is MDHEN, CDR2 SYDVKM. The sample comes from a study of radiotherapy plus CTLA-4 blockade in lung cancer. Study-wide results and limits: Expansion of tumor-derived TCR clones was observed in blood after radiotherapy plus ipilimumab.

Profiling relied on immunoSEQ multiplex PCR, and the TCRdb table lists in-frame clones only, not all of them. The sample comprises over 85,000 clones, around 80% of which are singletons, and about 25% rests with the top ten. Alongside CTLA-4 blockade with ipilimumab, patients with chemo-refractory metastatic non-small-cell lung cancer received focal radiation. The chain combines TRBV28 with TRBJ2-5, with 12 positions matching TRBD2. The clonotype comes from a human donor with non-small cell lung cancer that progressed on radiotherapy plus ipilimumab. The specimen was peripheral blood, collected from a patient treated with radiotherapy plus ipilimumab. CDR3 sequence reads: CASSPGLAGSETQYF. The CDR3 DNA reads TGTGCCAGCAGTCCCGGACTAGCGGGAAGTGAGACCCAGTACTTC.